The 8 T cell receptor beta chains reported below all come from one sample, sequenced in a study of OX40 agonist ivuxolimab in advanced cancers. The library was prepared using the immunoSEQ multiplex PCR assay. The clones in this table, taken by TCRdb from immuneACCESS, are in-frame only. Not every clone is retained; where verified, under half of the shortfall comes from an unresolved V gene, and the cause of the rest is unknown. This sample lists more than 75,000 clones; about 85% were detected once. 0.7% to 0.95% of the sample goes to the ten largest clones. This specimen consisted of CD4+ or CD8+ T cells sorted from blood, obtained in a trial of the OX40 agonist ivuxolimab. These receptors were obtained from an adult with an advanced solid tumor such as melanoma, head and neck, liver or kidney cancer.

The V call is TRBV5-1, the J call TRBJ2-2; 8 bases map to TRBD2. This CDR3 has 16 residues. Germline CDR1 is SGHRS and CDR2 is YFSETQ. After removal of 6 bases from V and 3 bases from J, the junction contained 10 bases not matched to a gene. The CDR3 sequence is CASNDGRAFDTGELFF. The CDR3 DNA follows: TGCGCCAGCAACGACGGGAGGGCCTTCGACACCGGGGAGCTGTTTTTT.

V is TRBV28 and J is TRBJ2-7, with no clear D. V was pared by 1 base and J by 0 bases, with 10 bases between. Germline CDR1 and CDR2: MDHEN and SYDVKM. The CDR3 is 15 amino acids. The CDR3 is CASSLSQLSSYEQYV. In nucleotides, the CDR3 is TGTGCCAGCAGTTTATCCCAGCTTAGCTCCTACGAGCAGTACGTC.

Only a few counts were recorded for this clone. Written as DNA, the CDR3 is TGCGCCAGCAGCTTGGATTGGAGCTCCGAGCAGTACGTC. Amino acid sequence: CASSLDWSSEQYV. V usage is TRBV5-1 and J usage is TRBJ2-7; D is unresolved. The length of the CDR3 is 13 residues. Trimming pared 0 bases from V and 6 bases from J, leaving 10 bases between. Germline V gene sequence: CDR1 SGHRS, CDR2 YFSETQ.

The chain has TRBV5-6 and TRBJ1-1; unclear D gene. This CDR3 region has 16 residues. Trimming pared 4 bases from V and 4 bases from J, leaving 20 bases between. Germline V gene sequence: CDR1 SGHDT, CDR2 YYEEEE. The CDR3 DNA sequence: TGTGCCAGCAGCCACAACCCCGAGGGTTCGGGCACTGAAGCTTTCTTT. Its translation: CASSHNPEGSGTEAFF.

V gene TRBV28 combines with J gene TRBJ1-4, with D unresolved. The CDR3 extends over 14 amino acids. Germline CDR1 MDHEN, CDR2 SYDVKM. V was trimmed by 5 bases and J by 10 bases, leaving 17 bases between them. The CDR3 sequence: CASSPWVTLGKLFF. The CDR3 bases are TGTGCCAGCAGTCCGTGGGTCACGCTCGGAAAACTGTTTTTT. Full variable domain (missing parts from reference TRBV28 and TRBJ1-4): DVKVTQSSRYLVKRTGEKVFLECVQDMDHENMFWYRQDPGLGLRLIYFSYDVKMKEKGDIPEGYSVSREKKERFSLILESASTNQTSMYLCASSPWVTLGKLFFGSGTQLSVL.

The V and J genes are TRBV5-6 and TRBJ2-1, with D hard to call. The V end lost 0 bases, the J end lost 3 bases, and 7 bases lay between the germline ends. CDR1 and CDR2 (germline): SGHDT, YYEEEE. This CDR3 spans 14 amino acids. CDR3 region: CASSLAALYNEQFF. CDR3 nucleotide sequence: TGTGCCAGCAGCTTGGCCGCACTCTACAATGAGCAGTTCTTC.

J is TRBJ2-1 and V is TRBV7-9, with 11 positions matching TRBD2. The CDR3 spans 15 residues. CDR1 is SEHNR, CDR2 FQNEAQ, per germline (reference sequence). J lost 10 bases, V lost 4 bases, and 9 bases had no gene match. The CDR3: CASSSFSGRAQEQFF. CDR3 sequence (DNA): TGTGCCAGCAGCTCTTTTAGCGGGAGGGCTCAGGAGCAGTTCTTC.

The gene calls are TRBV7-8 and TRBJ2-5; D is unresolved. The germline V and J ends were trimmed by 0 bases and 5 bases, with 16 bases remaining between them. Germline values: CDR1 SGHVS, CDR2 FQNEAQ. CDR3 length equals 16 residues. The CDR3 loop reads CASSLANTVIEETQYF. For the CDR3, the DNA is TGTGCCAGCAGCTTAGCGAACACAGTAATAGAGGAGACCCAGTACTTC.